The clone carrying this T cell receptor (beta chain) was seen more than once but under ten times. V lost 1 base and J 3 bases, leaving 4 bases between the germline ends. This CDR3 comprises 12 residues. The germline gives CDR1 SGHNT, CDR2 YENEEA. The data stem from a study of cytomegalovirus exposure and HLA in healthy donors. It was with 60 Vbeta and 13 Jbeta primers that the PCR ran. Here immunoSEQ multiplex PCR was the method, and the copy in TCRdb shows in-frame clones only, minus some. Of about 90,000 clones in the sample, around 70% were seen once. This chain connects TRBV11-3 to TRBJ2-7; D unclear. The receptor's source is a woman in her fifties or sixties in good health and CMV-seropositive. The sequenced sample consisted of PBMCs. The CDR3 DNA reads as TGTGCCAGCAGCTTAGGTCTCTACGAGCAGTACTTC. Its protein is CASSLGLYEQYF.